This passage covers 13 T cell receptor beta chains from one sample sequenced in a study of graft-versus-host responses after intestinal transplantation. Measured with immunoSEQ multiplex PCR; TCRdb has only the in-frame clones, and not every one. This sample has about 130,000 clones, with approximately 94% found just once. Their antigens are not known. This sample comprised unstimulated CD4+ T cells sorted from spleen or lymph node cells, obtained before intestinal transplant. The receptor source for this set is a human donor who received an intestinal transplant.

The chain recombines TRBV7-2 with TRBJ2-5; D might be TRBD1 (6 bases). The V end was cut by 4 bases, the J end by 1 base, with 7 bases between. CDR1 and CDR2 (germline): SGHTA, FQGNSA. The CDR3 sequence is 13 residues long. The DNA of the CDR3 is TGTGCCAGCAGCTGGACAGCCCAAGAGACCCAGTACTTC. Its translation is CASSWTAQETQYF.

The V call is TRBV11-2, the J call TRBJ2-2; D call uncertain. CDR3 size: 15 residues. V was pared by 5 bases and J by 2 bases, with 12 bases between. Germline loops: CDR1 SGHAT, CDR2 FQNNGV. The DNA for the CDR3 is TGTGCCAGCAGCCCGAGGACCCTCAACACCGGGGAGCTGTTTTTT. Its translation is CASSPRTLNTGELFF.

Only one count was recorded for this clone. The genes are TRBV5-1 and TRBJ2-2, with D tentatively TRBD1 (5 bases). The V gene's germline CDR1 is SGHRS and CDR2 YFSETQ. V lost 5 bases and J 2 bases, leaving 10 bases between the germline ends. This CDR3 is built from 14 residues. CDR3 sequence: CASSDSLNTGELFF. CDR3 DNA sequence: TGCGCCAGCAGTGACAGCCTAAACACCGGGGAGCTGTTTTTT.

The chain uses TRBV7-9 and TRBJ2-3; 7 nucleotides agree with TRBD1. This CDR3 region has 17 residues. The V segment lost 0 bases and the J segment 1 base; nucleotides outside the gene matches: 7. Looked up from germline, CDR1 is SEHNR and CDR2 is FQNEAQ (reference sequence). The CDR3: CASSLARNGQGTDTQYF. CDR3 nucleotides: TGTGCCAGCAGCTTAGCGCGAAATGGACAGGGCACAGATACGCAGTATTTT.

The chain uses TRBV5-1 and TRBJ1-3; a weak D match, TRBD1 (6 bases). This CDR3 has 17 residues. V gave up 1 base and J gave up 4 bases, with 18 bases separating them. Germline CDR1 reads SGHRS; CDR2 reads YFSETQ. The CDR3 region is CASSLKGGGLRGNTIYF. CDR3 nucleotides: TGCGCCAGCAGCTTGAAGGGCGGGGGGCTTAGGGGAAACACCATATATTTT. Full variable domain (missing parts from reference TRBV5-1 and TRBJ1-3): KAGVTQTPRYLIKTRGQQVTLSCSPISGHRSVSWYQQTPGQGLQFLFEYFSETQRNKGNFPGRFSGRQFSNSRSEMNVSTLELGDSALYLCASSLKGGGLRGNTIYFGEGSWLTVV.

CDR3 residues: CAIRVEGVDSPLHF. The CDR3 DNA is TGTGCCATCAGGGTGGAGGGGGTCGATTCACCCCTCCACTTT. V usage is TRBV10-3 and J usage is TRBJ1-6; a possible D gene is TRBD1 (6 bases). CDR1 is ENHRY and CDR2 is SYGVKD in the germline V gene. The CDR3 is made up of 14 amino acids. V was clipped by 6 bases and J by 8 bases, with 14 bases between them.

V usage is TRBV2 and J usage is TRBJ1-5, with unresolved D. The CDR3 is made up of 13 amino acids. V lost 7 bases and J lost 4, with 11 bases in between. CDR1 is SNHLY and CDR2 is FYNNEI in the germline V gene. The CDR3 reads CASIAGENQPQHF. The CDR3 DNA reads as TGTGCCAGCATTGCGGGAGAGAATCAGCCCCAGCATTTT.

This chain links TRBV5-5 with TRBJ2-2; 7 bases are shared with TRBD2. Germline V gene lookup returns CDR1 SGHKS and CDR2 YYEKEE (reference sequence). V was pared by 4 bases and J by 3 bases, with 9 bases of the junction left unmatched. This CDR3 contains 16 residues. CDR3 sequence (DNA): TGTGCCAGCAGCGAAAGACTAGCCTCTGACACCGGGGAGCTGTTTTTT. Its protein is CASSERLASDTGELFF.

The chain combines TRBV6-5 with TRBJ2-1; TRBD2 aligns across 12 bases. CDR1 is MNHEY, CDR2 SVGAGI, per germline. This CDR3 has 15 amino acids. V was pared by 5 bases and J by 2 bases, with 1 base of the junction left unmatched. CDR3 nucleotides: TGTGCCAGCAGTAGGACTAGCGGGGCCTACAATGAGCAGTTCTTC. Residues: CASSRTSGAYNEQFF.

The CDR3 DNA sequence: TGCGCCAGCAGCTTGGGTCCGGGACAGGGGGCTGGTACTGAAGCTTTCTTT. Translated, it gives CASSLGPGQGAGTEAFF. V and J are TRBV5-1 and TRBJ1-1; 12 nucleotides line up with TRBD1. V lost 0 bases and J lost 5; bases outside the gene matches: 8. The CDR3 contains 17 residues. Germline V lookup: CDR1 SGHRS, CDR2 YFSETQ.

The CDR3 here is CASSVQQETEQFF. The CDR3 nucleotides read TGTGCCAGCAGCGTACAACAGGAGACTGAGCAGTTCTTC. This chain links TRBV11-2 with TRBJ2-1; possible D gene TRBD1, 5 bases. The CDR3 totals 13 residues. The germline V gene encodes CDR1 SGHAT and CDR2 FQNNGV. The ends were cut back, 5 bases at V and 9 bases at J, with 14 bases in the middle.

The chain's CDR3 is CASTTEANYGYTF. The CDR3 DNA reads as TGTGCCAGTACGACAGAAGCTAACTATGGCTACACCTTC. The chain has TRBV19 and TRBJ1-2; a weak D match, TRBD1 (5 bases). CDR3 size: 13 residues. From germline, CDR1 is LNHDA and CDR2 SQIVND (reference sequence). V was cut by 7 bases and J by 0 bases, with 9 bases left in between.

The rearrangement uses TRBV6-5 and TRBJ2-6, with a tentative D call TRBD1 (6 bases). Per the germline V gene, CDR1 is MNHEY and CDR2 is SVGAGI. Trimming left V 6 bases short and J 1 base short, with 7 bases between. The CDR3 covers 14 residues. The DNA for the CDR3 is TGTGCCAGCAGGGGGGCGTCTGGGGCCAACGTCCTGACTTTC. It specifies CASRGASGANVLTF.